This entry concerns a single T cell receptor beta chain. The CDR3 is 17 residues long. Trimming took 8 bases from V and 8 from J; bases not matched to a gene: 21. Germline V gene sequence: CDR1 LNHDA, CDR2 SQIVND (reference sequence). This entry is derived from a study of blood T cell repertoires in COVID-19. Across the study: Samples representing acute and convalescent COVID-19 were sourced from the United States, Italy and Spain.

The participants were between about 18 and 90 years old and came from under 25 US areas. Participants had their cohort set by participant-reported clinical history. Per the original data handling: Amplification of reference gene primers provided the estimated nucleated cell counts. Method: immunoSEQ multiplex PCR; TCRdb's copy keeps in-frame clones and lacks some. That table furnishes V, J and clone size, whereas the DNA furnished D and trimming. The sample consists of over 300,000 clones, approximately 84% of them appearing once. The chain links TRBV19 to TRBJ1-2, with 9 bases identical to TRBD1. Sequencing input: PBMCs or T cells enriched from blood (not recorded which). The TCR was taken from a woman aged 18-29 years who had recovered from COVID-19. The CDR3 reads CASSTPSSGQGSGGYTF. The CDR3 DNA follows: TGTGCCAGTTCGACCCCTTCATCGGGACAGGGATCGGGAGGCTACACCTTC.